The 25 T cell receptor beta chains in this list originate from one sample, sequenced in a study of cytomegalovirus exposure and HLA in healthy donors. Generated by immunoSEQ multiplex PCR, the TCRdb table keeps only in-frame clones and is missing some. The sample lists some 98,000 clones; over 75% were seen once. Sequencing used PBMCs. The receptor set was obtained from a young man in good health and CMV-seropositive.

This sequence joins TRBV5-1 and TRBJ2-1, with a possible D match to TRBD2 (6 bases). Looked up from germline, CDR1 is SGHRS and CDR2 is YFSETQ. The CDR3 length is 14 residues. The V gene lost 5 bases and the J gene lost 6 bases, with 15 bases spanning the gap. The CDR3 region is CASSSLRGTNEQFF. DNA of the CDR3: TGCGCCAGCAGTTCCCTCCGGGGGACCAATGAGCAGTTCTTC.

The chain couples TRBV7-9 to TRBJ2-4, with D tentatively TRBD1 (6 bases). Trimming shortened V by 1 base and J by 2 bases, and 12 bases separated the two germline ends. CDR1 is SEHNR, CDR2 FQNEAQ, per germline (reference sequence). This CDR3 is 16 amino acids long. The DNA of the CDR3 is TGTGCCAGCAGCTTAGTCGCAGGGGTTACCAAAAACATTCAGTACTTC. This codes for CASSLVAGVTKNIQYF. The full variable domain, its missing parts supplied by reference TRBV7-9 and TRBJ2-4, is DTGVSQNPRHKITKRGQNVTFRCDPISEHNRLYWYRQTLGQGPEFLTYFQNEAQLEKSRLLSDRFSAERPKGSFSTLEIQRTEQGDSAMYLCASSLVAGVTKNIQYFGAGTRLSVL.

This clone was picked up one time. The V gene is TRBV6-1, the J gene TRBJ2-5, with TRBD1 matching over 12 bases. This CDR3 has 15 residues. V lost 5 bases and J lost 5; bases outside the gene matches: 6. Germline V gene sequence: CDR1 MNHNS, CDR2 SASEGT. CDR3 region: CASSTGTGGSETQYF. DNA for the CDR3: TGTGCCAGCAGTACCGGGACAGGGGGCTCGGAGACCCAGTACTTC.

V is TRBV6-1 and J is TRBJ2-7; D might be TRBD1 (6 bases). This CDR3 contains 13 residues. Trimming removed 5 bases at V and 2 bases at J, with 10 bases between. CDR1 and CDR2 from the germline V gene are MNHNS and SASEGT. The CDR3 DNA follows: TGTGCCAGCAGTAGGACAGAGACCTACGAGCAGTACTTC. Translating gives CASSRTETYEQYF.

The table lists this clone with a count of one. The genes are TRBV7-2 and TRBJ2-7, with TRBD2 as a possible D gene (7 bases). The CDR3 spans 15 residues. CDR1 and CDR2 from the germline V gene are SGHTA and FQGNSA. V lost 2 bases, J lost 3 bases, and 14 bases lay in between. The CDR3 sequence: CASSLYMGGGYEQYF. CDR3 nucleotide sequence: TGTGCCAGCAGCTTATATATGGGAGGGGGCTACGAGCAGTACTTC.

V and J are TRBV4-3 and TRBJ2-2; 10 bases are a match to TRBD2. The J segment lost 6 bases and the V segment lost 0 bases, leaving 7 bases of the junction unmatched. The CDR3 is 17 residues long. Per the germline V gene, CDR1 is LGHNA and CDR2 is YSLEER. CDR3 sequence (DNA): TGCGCCAGCAGCCAAGAGGGGTCCAGCGGGGGGGCCGGGGAGCTGTTTTTT. Translating it yields CASSQEGSSGGAGELFF.

V is TRBV19 and J is TRBJ1-5; D unresolved. Germline-derived CDR1 and CDR2 are LNHDA and SQIVND (reference sequence). Trimming stripped 4 bases from V and 2 bases from J, with 18 bases between. This CDR3 contains 17 residues. In DNA form, the CDR3 reads TGTGCCAGTAGTACGGTTTTGCCCGGAGAGCGCAATCAGCCCCAGCATTTT. It encodes CASSTVLPGERNQPQHF.

This clone qualifies as medium-sized. This chain links TRBV5-4 with TRBJ2-7; tentatively, D is TRBD2 (5 bases). The V gene's germline CDR1 is SGHNT and CDR2 YYREEE (reference sequence). Trimming removed 1 base from V and 3 bases from J, with 11 bases in between. The CDR3 is 14 residues long. The DNA of the CDR3 is TGTGCCAGCAGCTTGACCCCTGCGGGCTACGAGCAGTACTTC. Amino acids: CASSLTPAGYEQYF. Full variable domain (remainder filled in from reference TRBV5-4 and TRBJ2-7): ETGVTQSPTHLIKTRGQQVTLRCSSQSGHNTVSWYQQALGQGPQFIFQYYREEENGRGNFPPRFSGLQFPNYSSELNVNALELDDSALYLCASSLTPAGYEQYFGPGTRLTVT.

The chain is built from TRBV6-1 and TRBJ2-3; possible D gene TRBD1, 5 bases. This CDR3 spans 16 amino acids. Trimming cost V 2 bases and J 5 bases, with 17 bases left between them. Germline V lookup: CDR1 MNHNS, CDR2 SASEGT. Here the CDR3 reads CASSELRQTSGDTQYF. The CDR3 nucleotides are TGTGCCAGCAGTGAACTACGACAGACCTCGGGAGATACGCAGTATTTT.

The gene calls are TRBV12-5 and TRBJ2-7; D uncertain. Germline V CDR1 and CDR2: LGHNT, FRNRAP. Trimming left V 1 base short and J 2 bases short, with 12 bases between. The CDR3 is made up of 15 amino acids. The CDR3 sequence is CASGLGQAHTYEQYF. For the CDR3, the DNA is TGTGCTAGTGGTTTGGGGCAGGCGCACACCTACGAGCAGTACTTC.

The chain is built from TRBV5-5 and TRBJ2-2, with D perhaps matching TRBD1 (5 bases). CDR3 length: 15 amino acids. Trimming cost V 4 bases and J 0 bases, with 10 bases left between them. Germline loops: CDR1 SGHKS, CDR2 YYEKEE (reference sequence). CDR3 sequence reads: CASSPRQSNTGELFF. The DNA for the CDR3 is TGTGCCAGCAGCCCCCGACAGTCGAACACCGGGGAGCTGTTTTTT.

Only one count was recorded for this clone. This chain uses TRBV5-1 with TRBJ2-4; possibly TRBD1 for D (8 bases). Germline CDR1 and CDR2: SGHRS and YFSETQ. CDR3 length equals 14 residues. The germline V and J ends were trimmed by 4 bases and 7 bases, with 15 bases remaining between them. CDR3 loop: CASSLGQGGNIQYF. The CDR3 DNA is TGCGCCAGCAGCCTAGGACAGGGAGGGAACATTCAGTACTTC.

The genes are TRBV5-1 and TRBJ1-2; TRBD1 might be the D (6 bases). This CDR3 comprises 14 residues. Per the germline V gene, CDR1 is SGHRS and CDR2 is YFSETQ. The V end was cut by 4 bases, the J end by 4 bases, with 14 bases between. CDR3 sequence reads: CASSAGQTSYGYTF. In nucleotides, the CDR3 is TGCGCCAGCAGCGCTGGACAGACCTCCTATGGCTACACCTTC.

The chain combines TRBV25-1 with TRBJ1-1; no clear D. Looked up from germline, CDR1 is MGHDK and CDR2 is SYGVNS. The germline V and J ends were trimmed by 8 bases and 2 bases, with 12 bases remaining between them. CDR3 length: 13 amino acids. The CDR3 region is CASGLGINTEAFF. In DNA form, the CDR3 reads TGTGCCAGCGGACTGGGGATTAACACTGAAGCTTTCTTT.

The V call is TRBV9, the J call TRBJ2-2, with D perhaps matching TRBD2 (5 bases). Germline V gene data show CDR1 as SGDLS and CDR2 as YYNGEE. V was pared by 4 bases and J by 3 bases, with 16 bases between. The CDR3 loop spans 16 amino acids. CDR3 sequence: CASSRRLAADTGELFF. DNA of the CDR3: TGTGCCAGCAGCCGACGATTAGCAGCGGACACCGGGGAGCTGTTTTTT.

V usage is TRBV6-1 and J usage is TRBJ2-7; 7 bases match TRBD2. CDR3 size: 15 residues. Germline CDR1 MNHNS, CDR2 SASEGT. The junction had 6 bases not matched to a gene; V was cut back by 2 bases and J by 2 bases. The CDR3 bases are TGTGCCAGCAGTGAACGGACTAGTGGGGCCTACGAGCAGTACTTC. Its protein is CASSERTSGAYEQYF.

The chain recombines TRBV27 with TRBJ1-1; 9 nucleotides agree with TRBD1. The CDR3 is 14 residues long. The germline CDR1 and CDR2 sequences are MNHEY and SMNVEV (reference sequence). The J segment lost 5 bases and the V segment lost 1 base, leaving 2 bases of the junction unmatched. CDR3 loop: CASSLWGQGTEAFF. The CDR3 DNA follows: TGTGCCAGCAGTTTATGGGGACAGGGTACTGAAGCTTTCTTT.

The rearrangement uses TRBV28 and TRBJ2-7, with D maybe TRBD2 (5 bases). The CDR3 has 12 residues. CDR1 and CDR2 from the germline V gene are MDHEN and SYDVKM. Trimming pared 7 bases from V and 7 bases from J, leaving 14 bases between. CDR3 loop: CASTPSRGEQYF. The CDR3 coding sequence is TGTGCCAGCACCCCGAGCCGAGGGGAGCAGTACTTC.

This clone was seen only a few times. The gene calls are TRBV5-6 and TRBJ2-5; perhaps TRBD1 as D (6 bases). Germline assignment: CDR1 SGHDT and CDR2 YYEEEE. The CDR3 totals 16 residues. V lost 1 base to trimming and J lost 4 bases, with 17 bases between them. This chain's CDR3 is CASSLILGEGGETQYF. The CDR3 DNA follows: TGTGCCAGCAGCTTGATTCTGGGGGAAGGGGGAGAGACCCAGTACTTC.

The CDR3 spells CASREQGAGNTIYF. The CDR3, as DNA: TGTGCCAGCAGGGAACAGGGAGCCGGAAACACCATATATTTT. This rearrangement joins TRBV13 to TRBJ1-3, with D possibly matching TRBD1 (6 bases). Germline V gives CDR1 PRHDT, CDR2 FYEKMQ (reference sequence). Deletions cut 6 bases from V and 4 bases from J, with 13 bases between. The CDR3 is 14 amino acids.

The V gene is TRBV25-1, the J gene TRBJ1-1; tentative D call: TRBD1 (5 bases). This CDR3 comprises 13 residues. The germline CDR1 and CDR2 sequences are MGHDK and SYGVNS. Deletions cut 2 bases from V and 11 bases from J, with 15 bases between. CDR3 amino acids: CASSEVVGAAAFF. In nucleotides, the CDR3 is TGTGCCAGCAGTGAAGTCGTAGGGGCCGCCGCTTTCTTT.

The chain carries TRBV18 and TRBJ2-1; D remains ambiguous. Germline V gene sequence: CDR1 KGHSH, CDR2 LQKENI. The CDR3 has 19 residues. The V end lost 3 bases, the J end lost 0 bases, and 21 bases lay between the germline ends. CDR3 region: CASSPPAGRELSSYNEQFF. The DNA for the CDR3 is TGTGCCAGCTCACCCCCGGCTGGGCGCGAGTTAAGCTCCTACAATGAGCAGTTCTTC.

The chain has TRBV18 and TRBJ2-1; 13 bases line up with TRBD2. Germline-derived CDR1 and CDR2 are KGHSH and LQKENI. V gave up 5 bases and J gave up 9 bases; unmatched junction bases: 7. There are 15 residues in the CDR3. CDR3 in DNA: TGTGCCAGCTCATTCGGACTAGCGGGAGAGGGTGAGCAGTTCTTC. Translation: CASSFGLAGEGEQFF.

The V gene is TRBV4-3, the J gene TRBJ1-2, with D possibly TRBD1 on 6 matching bases. Per germline, CDR1 LGHNA and CDR2 YSLEER. The CDR3 sequence is 15 residues long. With 1 base removed from V and 2 bases from J, the gap between germline ends came to 11 bases. The CDR3 nucleotides read TGCGCCAGCAGCCAAGTGACAGGTGTAAACTATGGCTACACCTTC. This sequence encodes CASSQVTGVNYGYTF.

This sequence joins TRBV4-1 and TRBJ2-2; D perhaps matches TRBD1 (6 bases). The germline gives CDR1 MGHRA, CDR2 YSYEKL. There are 15 residues in the CDR3. V was pared by 1 base and J by 5 bases, with 11 bases between. As DNA, the CDR3 is TGCGCCAGCAGCCAAGTGGGGGCTCTTACCGGGGAGCTGTTTTTT. Protein sequence: CASSQVGALTGELFF.